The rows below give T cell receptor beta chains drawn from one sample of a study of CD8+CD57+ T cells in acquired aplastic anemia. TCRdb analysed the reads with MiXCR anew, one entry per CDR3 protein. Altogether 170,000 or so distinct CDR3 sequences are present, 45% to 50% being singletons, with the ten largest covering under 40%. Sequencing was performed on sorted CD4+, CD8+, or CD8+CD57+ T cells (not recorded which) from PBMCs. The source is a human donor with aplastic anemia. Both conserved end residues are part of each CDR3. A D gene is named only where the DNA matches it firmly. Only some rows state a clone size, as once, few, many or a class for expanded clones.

CDR3aa: CATSPRTNTGELFF
CDR3nt: TGTGCCACCAGCCCGCGGACGAACACCGGGGAGCTGTTTTTT
v_gene: TRBV15
abundance: .
j_gene: TRBJ2-2
d_gene: .

CDR3aa: CASSIGGGGDPEAFF
CDR3nt: TGTGCCAGTAGTATTGGGGGAGGAGGGGACCCTGAAGCTTTCTTT
v_gene: TRBV19
abundance: .
j_gene: TRBJ1-1
d_gene: .

CDR3aa: CATSREVAEAFF
CDR3nt: TGTGCCACCAGCAGAGAGGTGGCTGAAGCTTTCTTT
v_gene: TRBV15
abundance: .
j_gene: TRBJ1-1
d_gene: .

CDR3aa: CASSLVNTPIYGYTF
CDR3nt: TGTGCCAGCAGCTTAGTCAACACGCCTATCTATGGCTACACCTTC
v_gene: TRBV5-5
abundance: many
j_gene: TRBJ1-2
d_gene: .

CDR3aa: CASSLARSLEAFF
CDR3nt: TGTGCCAGCAGCTTAGCAAGGAGTTTAGAAGCTTTCTTT
v_gene: TRBV11-2
abundance: many
j_gene: TRBJ1-1
d_gene: .

CDR3aa: CASSVAGAVGEPQHF
CDR3nt: TGTGCCAGCAGCGTAGCTGGAGCCGTGGGGGAGCCCCAGCATTTT
v_gene: TRBV9
abundance: many
j_gene: TRBJ1-5
d_gene: .

CDR3aa: CASSGTPNNIAFF
CDR3nt: TGTGCCAGCAGTGGCACCCCTAACAATATAGCTTTCTTT
v_gene: TRBV2
abundance: .
j_gene: TRBJ1-1
d_gene: .

CDR3aa: CAGSTHRGRTYEQYF
CDR3nt: TGTGCCGGCAGCACCCACAGGGGGCGGACTTACGAGCAGTACTTC
v_gene: TRBV11-3
abundance: .
j_gene: TRBJ2-7
d_gene: TRBD1

CDR3aa: CASSHGENAEAFF
CDR3nt: TGTGCCAGCAGTCACGGTGAGAATGCTGAAGCTTTCTTT
v_gene: TRBV2
abundance: .
j_gene: TRBJ1-1
d_gene: .

CDR3aa: CASSPYRSGGPGEQFF
CDR3nt: TGTGCCAGCAGCCCCTACAGGTCAGGAGGGCCCGGTGAGCAGTTCTTC
v_gene: TRBV7-2
abundance: many
j_gene: TRBJ2-1
d_gene: .

CDR3aa: CSARSAQGGGYTF
CDR3nt: TGCAGTGCTAGATCCGCACAGGGAGGTGGCTACACCTTC
v_gene: TRBV20-1
abundance: .
j_gene: TRBJ1-2
d_gene: .

CDR3aa: CASSEPEGRSYEQYF
CDR3nt: TGTGCCAGCAGTGAACCCGAGGGGAGGTCCTACGAGCAGTACTTC
v_gene: TRBV25-1
abundance: many
j_gene: TRBJ2-7
d_gene: .

CDR3aa: CASSSGGFGRGYEQYF
CDR3nt: TGTGCCAGCAGCTCCGGGGGCTTTGGACGAGGGTACGAGCAGTACTTC
v_gene: TRBV5-6
abundance: many
j_gene: TRBJ2-7
d_gene: .

CDR3aa: CASSHGASGGPGSYEQYF
CDR3nt: TGTGCCAGCAGCCACGGGGCTAGCGGGGGACCAGGCTCCTACGAGCAGTACTTC
v_gene: TRBV11-1
abundance: few
j_gene: TRBJ2-7
d_gene: TRBD2

CDR3aa: CASLGTGMNTEAFF
CDR3nt: TGTGCCAGCCTGGGGACAGGTATGAACACTGAAGCTTTCTTT
v_gene: TRBV19
abundance: many
j_gene: TRBJ1-1
d_gene: TRBD1

CDR3aa: CSVGGGDTEAFF
CDR3nt: TGCAGCGTTGGGGGCGGGGACACTGAAGCTTTCTTT
v_gene: TRBV29-1
abundance: .
j_gene: TRBJ1-1
d_gene: .

CDR3aa: CSVGTSGAPREQDF
CDR3nt: TGCAGCGTTGGGACTAGCGGGGCCCCGCGAGAGCAGGACTTC
v_gene: TRBV29-1
abundance: .
j_gene: TRBJ2-7
d_gene: TRBD2

CDR3aa: CASNSRTGDRYEQYF
CDR3nt: TGTGCCAGCAACTCTAGGACAGGGGATCGCTACGAGCAGTACTTC
v_gene: TRBV5-6
abundance: once
j_gene: TRBJ2-7
d_gene: TRBD1

CDR3aa: CASSQPWGGSYNEQFF
CDR3nt: TGCGCCAGCAGCCAACCCTGGGGTGGCTCCTACAATGAGCAGTTCTTC
v_gene: TRBV4-1
abundance: few
j_gene: TRBJ2-1
d_gene: .

CDR3aa: CATSDASAGNYGYTF
CDR3nt: TGTGCCACCAGTGACGCCTCGGCGGGGAACTATGGCTACACCTTC
v_gene: TRBV24-1
abundance: .
j_gene: TRBJ1-2
d_gene: .

CDR3aa: CASSPWVAYEQYF
CDR3nt: TGTGCCAGCAGCCCATGGGTCGCCTACGAGCAGTACTTC
v_gene: TRBV7-8
abundance: few
j_gene: TRBJ2-7
d_gene: .

CDR3aa: CSAGRWDINSPLHF
CDR3nt: TGCAGTGCGGGGAGGTGGGACATAAATTCACCCCTCCACTTT
v_gene: TRBV20-1
abundance: .
j_gene: TRBJ1-6
d_gene: .

CDR3aa: CASNPQGADTQYF
CDR3nt: TGTGCCAGCAATCCACAGGGGGCAGATACGCAGTATTTT
v_gene: TRBV6-1
abundance: many
j_gene: TRBJ2-3
d_gene: TRBD1

CDR3aa: CASSWGTGNGYTF
CDR3nt: TGTGCCAGCAGTTGGGGAACAGGGAATGGCTACACCTTC
v_gene: TRBV27
abundance: .
j_gene: TRBJ1-2
d_gene: .

CDR3aa: CAWSGTNYGYTF
CDR3nt: TGTGCCTGGAGTGGGACTAACTATGGCTACACCTTC
v_gene: TRBV30
abundance: few
j_gene: TRBJ1-2
d_gene: .

CDR3aa: CASSLYGPGSSYEQYF
CDR3nt: TGTGCCAGCAGTTTATACGGGCCGGGTTCGTCCTACGAGCAGTACTTC
v_gene: TRBV27
abundance: .
j_gene: TRBJ2-7
d_gene: .

CDR3aa: CASSEGQGARYEQYF
CDR3nt: TGTGCCAGCAGCGAAGGACAGGGGGCGAGGTACGAGCAGTACTTC
v_gene: TRBV9
abundance: many
j_gene: TRBJ2-7
d_gene: TRBD1

CDR3aa: CAWSAGSDEQFF
CDR3nt: TGTGCCTGGAGTGCCGGATCCGATGAGCAGTTCTTC
v_gene: TRBV30
abundance: .
j_gene: TRBJ2-1
d_gene: .

CDR3aa: CASSFGVGETQYF
CDR3nt: TGTGCCAGCAGCTTTGGGGTTGGCGAGACCCAGTACTTC
v_gene: TRBV7-9
abundance: .
j_gene: TRBJ2-5
d_gene: .

CDR3aa: CAWISAFSYEQYF
CDR3nt: TGTGCCTGGATTAGCGCGTTTTCCTACGAGCAGTACTTC
v_gene: TRBV30
abundance: many
j_gene: TRBJ2-7
d_gene: .

CDR3aa: CASSTGHPSGNTIYF
CDR3nt: TGTGCCAGTTCGACAGGGCACCCGTCTGGAAACACCATATATTTT
v_gene: TRBV2
abundance: many
j_gene: TRBJ1-3
d_gene: TRBD1

CDR3aa: CSAKGLVGAYEQYF
CDR3nt: TGCAGTGCTAAAGGACTAGTTGGGGCCTACGAGCAGTACTTC
v_gene: TRBV20-1
abundance: .
j_gene: TRBJ2-7
d_gene: TRBD2

CDR3aa: CASTSGVGTQYF
CDR3nt: TGTGCCAGCACATCGGGAGTTGGTACGCAGTATTTT
v_gene: TRBV7-9
abundance: .
j_gene: TRBJ2-3
d_gene: .

CDR3aa: CATSRPGYGYTF
CDR3nt: TGTGCCACCAGCAGACCGGGCTATGGCTACACCTTC
v_gene: TRBV15
abundance: .
j_gene: TRBJ1-2
d_gene: .

CDR3aa: CASSQVGGDEQYF
CDR3nt: TGTGCCAGCAGCCAGGTGGGGGGAGACGAGCAGTACTTC
v_gene: TRBV3-1
abundance: .
j_gene: TRBJ2-7
d_gene: .

CDR3aa: CASSSLFRGSQHEQYF
CDR3nt: TGTGCCAGCAGCTCGCTCTTCCGGGGCAGCCAGCACGAGCAGTACTTC
v_gene: TRBV25-1
abundance: .
j_gene: TRBJ2-7
d_gene: .

CDR3aa: CASSGQTFINNSPLHF
CDR3nt: TGTGCCAGCAGCGGACAGACGTTCATTAATAATTCACCCCTCCACTTT
v_gene: TRBV6-2/TRBV6-3
abundance: many
j_gene: TRBJ1-6
d_gene: .

CDR3aa: CASSSPGGPDTQYF
CDR3nt: TGTGCCAGCAGCTCACCTGGGGGTCCAGATACGCAGTATTTT
v_gene: TRBV7-6
abundance: .
j_gene: TRBJ2-3
d_gene: .

CDR3aa: CASSKGRVGRNEQYF
CDR3nt: TGTGCCAGCAGCAAAGGAAGGGTGGGCCGCAACGAGCAGTACTTC
v_gene: TRBV5-4
abundance: .
j_gene: TRBJ2-7
d_gene: .

CDR3aa: CASSLVSGSYNEQFF
CDR3nt: TGTGCCAGCAGCTTAGTTAGCGGGAGCTACAATGAGCAGTTCTTC
v_gene: TRBV7-8
abundance: many
j_gene: TRBJ2-1
d_gene: TRBD2

CDR3aa: CASSPTGTSGGGYTF
CDR3nt: TGTGCCAGCAGTCCGACAGGGACGTCAGGAGGTGGCTACACCTTC
v_gene: TRBV27
abundance: few
j_gene: TRBJ1-2
d_gene: TRBD1

CDR3aa: CASRPGPGANVLTF
CDR3nt: TGTGCCAGCCGACCCGGCCCTGGGGCCAACGTCCTGACTTTC
v_gene: TRBV19
abundance: .
j_gene: TRBJ2-6
d_gene: .

CDR3aa: CASSQGPQPTTEAFF
CDR3nt: TGTGCCAGCAGCCAAGGTCCACAACCAACCACTGAAGCTTTCTTT
v_gene: TRBV14
abundance: many
j_gene: TRBJ1-1
d_gene: .

CDR3aa: CASSKMAPGISYEQYF
CDR3nt: TGTGCCAGCAGCAAGATGGCACCCGGAATTTCCTACGAGCAGTACTTC
v_gene: TRBV7-6
abundance: .
j_gene: TRBJ2-7
d_gene: .

CDR3aa: CASSLLQGASETQYF
CDR3nt: TGTGCCAGCAGCTTATTACAGGGGGCAAGTGAGACCCAGTACTTC
v_gene: TRBV5-4
abundance: .
j_gene: TRBJ2-5
d_gene: TRBD1

CDR3aa: CASSYPGTDEQYF
CDR3nt: TGCGCCAGCAGCTATCCCGGGACAGACGAGCAGTACTTC
v_gene: TRBV7-2
abundance: .
j_gene: TRBJ2-7
d_gene: TRBD1

CDR3aa: CASRLGNSPLHF
CDR3nt: TGTGCCAGCCGACTTGGTAATTCACCCCTCCACTTT
v_gene: TRBV10-3
abundance: .
j_gene: TRBJ1-6
d_gene: .

CDR3aa: CASGSGQLTEAFF
CDR3nt: TGTGCTAGTGGTTCCGGACAGCTGACTGAAGCTTTCTTT
v_gene: TRBV12-5
abundance: many
j_gene: TRBJ1-1
d_gene: .

CDR3aa: CASGGTSFNEQFF
CDR3nt: TGTGCCAGCGGCGGGACTAGCTTTAATGAGCAGTTCTTC
v_gene: TRBV9
abundance: many
j_gene: TRBJ2-1
d_gene: TRBD2

CDR3aa: CASSLGSGVGSPLHF
CDR3nt: TGTGCCAGCAGCTTAGGTAGCGGGGTTGGTTCACCCCTCCACTTT
v_gene: TRBV7-8
abundance: .
j_gene: TRBJ1-6
d_gene: .

CDR3aa: CASSTLAGSSYNEQFF
CDR3nt: TGTGCCAGCAGTACACTAGCGGGTAGCTCCTACAATGAGCAGTTCTTC
v_gene: TRBV25-1
abundance: many
j_gene: TRBJ2-1
d_gene: TRBD2

CDR3aa: CASSYRTQNTGELFF
CDR3nt: TGTGCCAGCAGTTACCGGACACAGAACACCGGGGAGCTGTTTTTT
v_gene: TRBV27
abundance: .
j_gene: TRBJ2-2
d_gene: .

CDR3aa: CASSSLWGYEQYF
CDR3nt: TGTGCCAGCAGCTCCCTTTGGGGATACGAGCAGTACTTC
v_gene: TRBV7-9
abundance: .
j_gene: TRBJ2-7
d_gene: .

CDR3aa: CAAIPEAQMGYEQYF
CDR3nt: TGTGCTGCAATTCCAGAAGCTCAGATGGGCTACGAGCAGTACTTC
v_gene: TRBV30
abundance: .
j_gene: TRBJ2-7
d_gene: .